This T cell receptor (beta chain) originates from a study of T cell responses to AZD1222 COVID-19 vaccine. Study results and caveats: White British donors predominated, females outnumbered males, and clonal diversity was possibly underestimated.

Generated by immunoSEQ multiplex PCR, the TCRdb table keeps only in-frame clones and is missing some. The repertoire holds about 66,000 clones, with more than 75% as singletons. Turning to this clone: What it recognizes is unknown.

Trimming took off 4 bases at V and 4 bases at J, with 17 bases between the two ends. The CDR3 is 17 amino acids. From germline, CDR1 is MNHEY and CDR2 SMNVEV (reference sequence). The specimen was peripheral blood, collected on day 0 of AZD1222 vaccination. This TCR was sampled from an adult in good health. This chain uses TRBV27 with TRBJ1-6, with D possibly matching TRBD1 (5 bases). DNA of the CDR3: TGTGCCAGCAGTTCTCCTCGAGGCCAGGGTTATAATTCACCCCTCCACTTT. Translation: CASSSPRGQGYNSPLHF.